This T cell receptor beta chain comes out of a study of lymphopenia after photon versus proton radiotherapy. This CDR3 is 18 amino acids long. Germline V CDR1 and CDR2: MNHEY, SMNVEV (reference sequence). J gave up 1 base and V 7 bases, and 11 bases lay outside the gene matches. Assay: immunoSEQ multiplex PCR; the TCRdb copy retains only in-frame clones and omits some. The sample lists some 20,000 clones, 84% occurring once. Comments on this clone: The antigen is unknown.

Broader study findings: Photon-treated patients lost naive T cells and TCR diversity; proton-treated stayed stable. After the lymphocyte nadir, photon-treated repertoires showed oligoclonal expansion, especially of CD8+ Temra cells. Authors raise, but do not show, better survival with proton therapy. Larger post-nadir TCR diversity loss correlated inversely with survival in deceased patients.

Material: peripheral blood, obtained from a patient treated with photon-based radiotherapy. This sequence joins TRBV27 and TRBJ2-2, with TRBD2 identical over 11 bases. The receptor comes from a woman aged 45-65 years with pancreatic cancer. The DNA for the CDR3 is TGTGCCAGCACTTCCCACCTAGCGGGAGGCTTGAACACCGGGGAGCTGTTTTTT. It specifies CASTSHLAGGLNTGELFF.